This T cell receptor beta chain was observed in a study of cytomegalovirus exposure and HLA in healthy donors. The trim removed 5 bases at V and 0 bases at J, leaving 3 bases unmatched. The germline V gene has CDR1 LNHDA and CDR2 SQIVND (reference sequence). There are 15 residues in the CDR3. In regard to this clone: Its antigen remains unidentified.

Whole-study findings and limits: Per a later analysis, 15,000 to 20,000 TCR beta sequences showed association with HLA alleles at 0.05 false discovery rate. Highest at DRB1 and lowest at HLA-C, TCR association rates differed among HLA loci in a later analysis. Later findings reportedly placed an Asian-associated ancestry cluster below the approximately 670-donor mean for N-insertions.

Primers included in the PCR were 60 Vbeta and 13 Jbeta primers. Produced via immunoSEQ multiplex PCR; TCRdb's table is partial and in-frame only. Here the sample spans approximately 74,000 clones, around 75% being singletons. The sample comprised PBMCs. This receptor was taken from a middle-aged woman in good health and CMV-seronegative. The chain has TRBV19 and TRBJ2-7, with 11 bases matching TRBD2. The CDR3: CASSYSGGGSYEQYF. The CDR3 DNA follows: TGTGCCAGTAGTTATAGCGGGGGGGGCTCCTACGAGCAGTACTTC.